The following is a T cell receptor beta chain sequence with its context. Its matching antigen is unknown. The PCR had 60 Vbeta and 13 Jbeta primers. Repertoires were generated with immunoSEQ multiplex PCR, while TCRdb's copy carries only in-frame clones and drops some. There are roughly 130,000 clones in the sample; about two thirds occur only once, and over 2% lies in the top ten. This specimen comes from a study of cytomegalovirus exposure and HLA in healthy donors. Study-level findings and limits: In terms of immune exposure information, only CMV serostatus was available.

Germline V gene sequence: CDR1 LGHNT, CDR2 FRNRAP. The ends lost 6 bases at V and 3 bases at J; junction bases unmatched: 9. The CDR3 is 15 amino acids. The clonotype comes from a woman in her sixties in good health and CMV-seropositive. Sequenced: PBMCs. The chain has TRBV12-5 and TRBJ2-7; 9 positions agree with TRBD1. The CDR3 DNA sequence: TGTGCTAGTGGCACGGGACAGGGTTTTGGCTACGAGCAGTACTTC. It translates to CASGTGQGFGYEQYF. Full variable domain (remainder filled in from reference TRBV12-5 and TRBJ2-7): DARVTQTPRHKVTEMGQEVTMRCQPILGHNTVFWYRQTMMQGLELLAYFRNRAPLDDSGMPKDRFSAEMPDATLATLKIQPSEPRDSAVYFCASGTGQGFGYEQYFGPGTRLTVT.